Here is one TCR beta chain with its context. Generated by immunoSEQ multiplex PCR, the TCRdb table keeps only in-frame clones and is missing some. The data hold tens of thousands of clones, with around 75% observed a single time. The CDR3 loop spans 14 amino acids. Germline V gene lookup returns CDR1 SGHRS and CDR2 YFSETQ. V lost 1 base and J lost 6, with 10 bases in between. This record comes from a study of preoperative IRX-2 immunotherapy in early breast cancer. Sample treatment: preoperative locoregional IRX-2 cytokine immunotherapy. This phase Ib study tested locoregional IRX-2 cytokine immunotherapy given before surgery.

This receptor was identified in a human donor with breast cancer. This material consisted of lymph node tissue, taken before IRX-2 immunotherapy. V gene TRBV5-1 combines with J gene TRBJ2-2, with D unclear. The CDR3 DNA sequence: TGCGCCAGCAGCTTGTCCCTAAATCCCGGGGAGCTGTTTTTT. Its translation is CASSLSLNPGELFF.